The TCR beta chain described here comes from a study of T cell changes during pregnancy in multiple sclerosis. Assay: immunoSEQ multiplex PCR; the TCRdb copy retains only in-frame clones and omits some. This repertoire shows 40,000 to 60,000 clones, about 93% found once; its top ten account for over 0.4%. Trimming stripped 0 bases from V and 2 bases from J, with 8 bases between. The germline V gene encodes CDR1 GTSNPN and CDR2 SVGIG (reference sequence). The CDR3 is made up of 14 amino acids. This receptor was taken from a female donor with multiple sclerosis, enrolled in a pregnancy study. The chain recombines TRBV30 with TRBJ2-1; TRBD1 might be the D (6 bases). The input for sequencing was CD4+ T cells from peripheral blood mononuclear cells, taken in the first trimester of pregnancy. The CDR3 loop reads CAWSVQGPYNEQFF. CDR3 DNA sequence: TGTGCCTGGAGTGTACAGGGACCCTACAATGAGCAGTTCTTC.